This T cell receptor (beta chain) was found in a study of CD8+ T cells in alopecia areata (dated by TCRdb to the late 2010s). A note on the overall study: The treated patients took part in an open-label pilot trial in which moderate-to-severe alopecia areata was treated with oral tofacitinib at 5 to 10 mg twice daily. Patients received tofacitinib for 6 to 18 months and were then followed off drug for 6 months to check for delayed response and recurrence. The RNA source kit depended on sample type: the PAXgene miRNA kit for fixed scalp, the miRNeasy kit for PBMCs, and the RNeasy kit for mouse skin. Tofacitinib-treated patients had biopsies at baseline and at 4 and 24 weeks of treatment, with a later scalp biopsy in several patients. Amplification of TCRbeta CDR3 regions was done by immunoSEQ multiplex PCR using 35 Vbeta forward primers and 13 Jbeta reverse primers. Human TCRbeta sequencing covered scalp tissue and sorted CD4+ and CD8+ peripheral blood T cells from patchy and totalis/universalis alopecia areata patients and healthy controls. In both human patients and the C3H/HeJ mouse model, the study applied high-throughput TCRbeta sequencing to look at T cell clonal expansion in alopecia areata. Scalp clonality was compared among normal scalp (n=4), patchy alopecia areata scalp (n=8), and alopecia totalis/universalis scalp (n=8).

To prepare the library, the immunoSEQ multiplex PCR assay was applied. RNA was extracted from all samples and reverse transcribed into cDNA as template for TCR sequencing. SuperScript III was used to make first-strand cDNA, primed with a 2:1 mix of oligo-dT and random hexamers. A synthetic immune receptor repertoire was used to measure amplification bias, and any remaining bias was corrected computationally. The study's processing was this. Raw reads were preprocessed to remove errors, and CDR3 was defined according to IMGT conventions as the region from the conserved cysteine to phenylalanine. To get clonality, Shannon entropy was normalized by log2 of the number of productive unique TCRs and the result was subtracted from 1. Whether scalp clones were CD4 or CD8 was inferred by matching scalp TCRbeta sequences against CD4 and CD8 repertoires sorted from blood. TCRdb stores this immuneACCESS table with in-frame sequences only. Part of the clones is absent; in the studies checked, under half of the shortfall reflects unresolved V genes, and no reason is known for the rest. From that table come the V and J calls and clone size; the DNA was used to work out D and trimming. The sample yields hundreds of thousands of clones; roughly 57% were counted once. Under 0.5% of the sample is in the top ten clones.

Points the paper makes about the study in general: Higher clonality and more expanded CD8+ clones were observed in lesional scalp than in normal scalp, particularly in alopecia totalis/universalis, a finding suggestive of antigenic drive. Resident alphabeta T cells in normal human skin are also sequenced, complicating scalp TCR repertoire analysis, unlike mouse skin dominated by gammadelta T cells. Compared with mice, TCR sequences shared between patients were less clear, possibly partly because of HLA diversity across the patient population.

The sample's time point label is to be understood as: baseline before oral tofacitinib. Peripheral blood and lesional scalp punch biopsies were obtained from patients with alopecia areata. PBMCs were isolated by density centrifugation and stained for CD3, CD4 and CD8, after which CD4+ and CD8+ T cells were sorted on a FACSAria. This clone was seen only a few times. Its antigen remains unidentified. Qualities for individual bases were not recorded, and no much larger clone is one base off. The germline V gene yields MNHEY for CDR1 and SVGAGI for CDR2. CDR3 length: 15 amino acids, cysteine to phenylalanine. The only DNA kept is the CDR3, 45 bases in frame from the first base. V is clipped by 7 bases and J by 6 bases, and the sequence between their germline boundaries is 19 bases long.

The input for sequencing was CD4+ T cells sorted from blood, taken at week 0. The receptor's source is a human donor with alopecia areata. In this chain, TRBV6-5 is recombined with TRBJ2-1; TRBD2 might be the D gene, on 6 matching bases. The sequence in DNA is TGTGCCAGCACCAAATCGGGACTCACCGGCAATGAGCAGTTCTTC. This is translated as CASTKSGLTGNEQFF.